This entry lists 8 T cell receptor beta chains sequenced from one sample in a study of T cell responses to AZD1222 COVID-19 vaccine. The data were produced by immunoSEQ multiplex PCR, yet TCRdb's version contains in-frame clones alone and is incomplete. Here the sample spans 150,000 to 160,000 clones, about 92% being singletons. The starting material was peripheral blood, obtained on day 0 of AZD1222 vaccination. These receptors came from an adult in good health.

The gene calls are TRBV19 and TRBJ1-1; a possible D gene is TRBD1 (5 bases). The CDR3 covers 13 residues. Germline V gives CDR1 LNHDA, CDR2 SQIVND (reference sequence). Trimming removed 3 bases at V and 2 bases at J, with 7 bases between. CDR3 nucleotides: TGTGCCAGTAGTATGGGACCAAACACTGAAGCTTTCTTT. Amino acid sequence: CASSMGPNTEAFF.

CDR3 sequence reads: CASSLDRTRGYTF. The CDR3 bases are TGCGCCAGCAGCTTAGACAGGACCAGGGGCTACACCTTC. The chain has TRBV5-1 and TRBJ1-2, with D perhaps matching TRBD1 (6 bases). V was trimmed by 2 bases and J by 8 bases, leaving 13 bases between them. The CDR3 loop spans 13 amino acids. Germline V gene sequence: CDR1 SGHRS, CDR2 YFSETQ.

The chain employs TRBV5-1 and TRBJ2-3; 12 bases line up with TRBD2. The CDR3 extends over 20 amino acids. Germline V lookup: CDR1 SGHRS, CDR2 YFSETQ. The trim removed 8 bases at V and 3 bases at J, leaving 22 bases unmatched. The CDR3 protein is CASTNSPHLWTSGETDTQYF. DNA of the CDR3: TGCGCCAGTACAAACTCACCGCATCTATGGACTAGCGGGGAAACAGATACGCAGTATTTT.

The chain recombines TRBV9 with TRBJ1-1, with D possibly matching TRBD1 (6 bases). This CDR3 region has 14 residues. CDR1 and CDR2 from the germline V gene are SGDLS and YYNGEE. V lost 5 bases, J lost 1 base, and 12 bases lay in between. The CDR3 protein is CASSFGGRNTEAFF. In DNA form, the CDR3 reads TGTGCCAGCAGTTTCGGGGGCAGGAACACTGAAGCTTTCTTT.

This chain joins TRBV9 and TRBJ2-7; 8 bases are a match to TRBD1. The J segment lost 2 bases and the V segment lost 0 bases, leaving 1 base of the junction unmatched. The CDR3 length is 14 residues. CDR1 SGDLS and CDR2 YYNGEE come from the germline V gene. The chain's CDR3 is CASSVGDRPYEQYF. CDR3 nucleotide sequence: TGTGCCAGCAGCGTAGGGGACAGGCCCTACGAGCAGTACTTC.

This sequence joins TRBV7-3 and TRBJ2-7; 9 nucleotides align to TRBD1. Germline assignment: CDR1 SGHTA and CDR2 FQGTGA. Trimming cost V 0 bases and J 5 bases; bases outside gene matches: 5. This CDR3 has 15 amino acids. Written as DNA, the CDR3 is TGTGCCAGCAGCTTAACGACTTGGACAGGGGACGAGCAGTACTTC. Translating it yields CASSLTTWTGDEQYF.

The rearrangement links TRBV5-1 to TRBJ1-6; D ambiguous. With 4 bases removed from V and 5 bases from J, the gap between germline ends came to 10 bases. Looked up from germline, CDR1 is SGHRS and CDR2 is YFSETQ. This CDR3 comprises 14 residues. The CDR3, as DNA: TGCGCCAGCAGCGGACGCACGGATAATTCACCCCTCCACTTT. Residues: CASSGRTDNSPLHF.

In this sample, this clone turned up once. This chain connects TRBV5-1 to TRBJ1-4, with TRBD1 matching over 7 bases. This CDR3 has 14 amino acids. The V gene's germline CDR1 is SGHRS and CDR2 YFSETQ. Trimming at V came to 3 bases and at J to 3 bases, leaving 2 bases not matched to a gene. The CDR3 nucleotides read TGCGCCAGCAGCTCCCAGGGGGCTAATGAAAAACTGTTTTTT. This gives the protein CASSSQGANEKLFF. Using reference TRBV5-1 and TRBJ1-4 for the parts outside the CDR3, the full variable domain is KAGVTQTPRYLIKTRGQQVTLSCSPISGHRSVSWYQQTPGQGLQFLFEYFSETQRNKGNFPGRFSGRQFSNSRSEMNVSTLELGDSALYLCASSSQGANEKLFFGSGTQLSVL.